Given below is one T cell receptor beta chain in context. The target of this receptor is not known. Base qualities are not at hand, and no much larger clone is one base apart. The source of the sample is a study of graft-versus-host responses after intestinal transplantation (dated by TCRdb to 2020 to 2022). With regard to the full study: Recipients received multivisceral, liver-intestinal, or isolated intestinal transplants. Anti-thymocyte globulin induction was given to all recipients, followed by maintenance tacrolimus and steroids for two to three years. After intestinal transplantation, graft-versus-host and host-versus-graft alloreactive T cell clones were followed in the graft, circulation and bone marrow using bulk TCR-beta CDR3 sequencing. Alloreactive clones were identified by sequencing pre-transplant mixed lymphocyte reaction products and comparing these products with unstimulated pre-transplant donor and recipient T cells. The cohort enrolled under 25 intestinal transplant recipients including one retransplant, and a few patients lacking pretransplant specimens were excluded. Donor T cell macrochimerism was defined as a peak of at least 4% donor T cells among recipient peripheral blood mononuclear cells. Rather than being sequenced by the commercial service, samples from three later patients were sequenced in-house on an Illumina MiSeq and processed with MiXCR.

The paper's findings and limits, for the study overall: GvH clones turned up in recipient bone marrow, with some appearing earlier in ileal mucosa or blood, a pattern consistent with an intestinal mucosal origin. Conclusions were limited by the relatively low number and heterogeneity of intestinal transplant patients. Patients with donor T cell macrochimerism had high GvH to HvG T cell clonal ratios in their allografts. Early after transplant, peak levels of circulating GvH clones were found to be associated with declines in HvG clones.

The time point label, as the study defines it: cells obtained before transplantation from donor or recipient. CD3+CD4+ and CD3+CD8+ populations were FACS-sorted from unstimulated pre-transplant donor and recipient cells taken from spleen or lymph nodes. The receptor library was made with the immunoSEQ multiplex PCR assay. In most patients, genomic DNA was isolated using the Qiagen DNeasy Blood and Tissue Kit and sent frozen to Adaptive Biotechnologies for TCR sequencing. For most patients, high-throughput TCR-beta CDR3 sequencing of genomic DNA was performed by Adaptive Biotechnologies. As for the original processing: TCR sequencing data for 15 to 20 patients were retrieved from Adaptive's ImmunoSEQ software; a few other patients were processed with MiXCR and VDJtools. To correct CD4 versus CD8 sorting errors, sequences present in both subsets at a frequency ratio below 5:1 were removed. CDR3 nucleotide sequences shared between donor and recipient were removed because the origin of such sequences could not be assigned. To count as alloreactive, a clone needed at least 2-fold expansion over unstimulated cells and a minimum CFSE-low frequency of 0.002% (template counts) or 0.001% (read counts). A clone was considered mappable if detected in the sequenced pre-transplant spleen, lymph node, or MLR CFSE-low populations of the donor or recipient. The cumulative frequency of alloreactive clones was calculated as a percentage of all sequences, weighted by copy number. The table was pulled from immuneACCESS by TCRdb, which kept in-frame rearrangements only. Such tables lose some clones; where checked, under half of the loss comes from unresolved V genes, and the rest has no known cause. V, J and clone size are those of that table, while D and trimming were read from the DNA. Present in this sample are approximately 49,000 clones, around 90% of which were seen just once. The ten largest clonotypes hold approximately 0.6% of the sample.

From the cysteine through the phenylalanine, the CDR3 covers 19 amino acids. CDR3 DNA only is kept here, 57 bases in frame from base 1. V has 1 base trimmed and J has 0 bases trimmed; junction bases matching no gene number 11. The germline V gene supplies CDR1 LGHNA and CDR2 YNFKEQ. The receptor was derived from a human donor who was the organ donor for an intestinal transplant. The sequencing here drew on unstimulated CD4+ T cells sorted from spleen or lymph node cells, taken before transplant. The chain is made from TRBV4-2 and TRBJ2-3, with 9 bases aligning to TRBD2. The CDR3 here reads CASSQGRLADFLSTDTQYF. The sequence in DNA is TGTGCCAGCAGCCAAGGGAGACTAGCGGATTTTCTCAGCACAGATACGCAGTATTTT.